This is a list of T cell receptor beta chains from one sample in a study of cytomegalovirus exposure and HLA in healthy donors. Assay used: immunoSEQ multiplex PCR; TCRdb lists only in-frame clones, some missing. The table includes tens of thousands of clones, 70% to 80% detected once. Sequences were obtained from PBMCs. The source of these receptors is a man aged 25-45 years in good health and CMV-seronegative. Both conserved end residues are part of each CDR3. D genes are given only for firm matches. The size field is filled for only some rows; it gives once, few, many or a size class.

CASGLSTGLSGELFF,TGTGCTAGTGGTTTATCGACAGGGTTGTCCGGGGAGCTGTTTTTT,TRBJ2-2,TRBD1,TRBV12-5,.
CASSFSRTSSTEAFF,TGTGCCAGCAGCTTTTCCCGGACAAGCAGCACTGAAGCTTTCTTT,TRBJ1-1,.,TRBV5-4,few
CASLASGAEMTQHF,TGTGCCAGCCTAGCGTCAGGCGCAGAAATGACCCAGCATTTT,TRBJ1-5,.,TRBV6-6,.
CASSYGTSGRGQFF,TGTGCCAGCAGCTACGGGACTAGCGGGAGGGGACAGTTCTTC,TRBJ2-1,TRBD2,TRBV7-2,.
CASRGENQPQHF,TGCGCCAGCCGAGGAGAGAATCAGCCCCAGCATTTT,TRBJ1-5,.,TRBV10-2,.
CASSQKMGQLNTEAFF,TGCGCCAGCAGCCAAAAAATGGGACAGCTAAACACTGAAGCTTTCTTT,TRBJ1-1,TRBD1,TRBV4-1,.
CASSLVGTGAYGYTF,TGTGCCAGCAGCTTGGTAGGGACAGGGGCCTATGGCTACACCTTC,TRBJ1-2,TRBD1,TRBV5-4,.
CATGGTHHYNEQFF,TGTGCCACGGGGGGGACTCACCACTACAATGAGCAGTTCTTC,TRBJ2-1,TRBD2,TRBV10-3,.
CASSLPRTSVTDTQYF,TGTGCCAGCAGCTTGCCCCGGACTAGCGTCACAGATACGCAGTATTTT,TRBJ2-3,TRBD2,TRBV5-6,.
CASSEGFRGSNEQYF,TGTGCCAGCAGTGAAGGATTCCGGGGTTCCAACGAGCAGTACTTC,TRBJ2-7,.,TRBV6-1,.
CASSLTGSTDTQYF,TGTGCCAGCAGCTTGACAGGAAGCACAGATACGCAGTATTTT,TRBJ2-3,.,TRBV7-7,.
CAWSVQIARGGDTGELFF,TGTGCCTGGAGTGTACAGATAGCCAGGGGAGGGGACACCGGGGAGCTGTTTTTT,TRBJ2-2,.,TRBV30,few
CASSLLVNTEAFF,TGTGCCAGCAGTTTATTAGTGAACACTGAAGCTTTCTTT,TRBJ1-1,.,TRBV27,.
CASGFMTGAEQYF,TGTGCCAGCGGGTTTATGACAGGGGCCGAGCAGTACTTC,TRBJ2-7,TRBD1,TRBV5-4,.
CASSLAGTGVGSFAEAFF,TGTGCCAGCAGCTTAGCAGGGACAGGGGTGGGGAGTTTCGCTGAAGCTTTCTTT,TRBJ1-1,TRBD1,TRBV7-9,.
CASSPTQLIAYEQYF,TGTGCCAGCTCACCAACACAGCTAATCGCCTACGAGCAGTACTTC,TRBJ2-7,.,TRBV18,.
CASSPTSGVQETQYF,TGTGCCAGCAGCCCGACTAGCGGGGTCCAAGAGACCCAGTACTTC,TRBJ2-5,TRBD2,TRBV5-4,.
CASSERSGGLQETQYF,TGTGCCAGCAGTGAAAGGAGTGGCGGGCTCCAAGAGACCCAGTACTTC,TRBJ2-5,.,TRBV6-1,.
CSVAGTDQGYGYTF,TGCAGCGTTGCAGGGACAGATCAAGGTTATGGCTACACCTTC,TRBJ1-2,TRBD1,TRBV29-1,.
CASSPQGVSGANVLTF,TGTGCCAGCTCGCCCCAGGGGGTCTCTGGGGCCAACGTCCTGACTTTC,TRBJ2-6,TRBD1,TRBV5-4,few
CASSLVGGRSEQYF,TGCGCCAGCAGCTTGGTTGGCGGGAGATCCGAGCAGTACTTC,TRBJ2-7,TRBD2,TRBV5-1,.
CASSRGLAGEQETQYF,TGCGCCAGCAGCAGAGGACTAGCGGGAGAGCAAGAGACTCAGTACTTC,TRBJ2-5,TRBD2,TRBV5-1,.
CASSGQGLRHTGELFF,TGTGCCAGCAGTGGACAGGGATTGAGGCACACCGGGGAGCTGTTTTTT,TRBJ2-2,TRBD1,TRBV2,.
CASSRYRGLNTEAFF,TGTGCCAGCAGCCGCTACAGGGGGCTAAACACTGAAGCTTTCTTT,TRBJ1-1,TRBD1,TRBV14,.
CASSPLLAGGTGELFF,TGTGCCAGCAGTCCTCTCCTAGCGGGAGGGACCGGGGAGCTGTTTTTT,TRBJ2-2,TRBD2,TRBV27,.
CASRKSGNPAYEQYF,TGTGCCAGTAGGAAGAGCGGGAACCCGGCCTACGAGCAGTACTTC,TRBJ2-7,TRBD2,TRBV19,.
CASSLIGVTSGLAGGHYEQYF,TGCGCCAGCAGCTTGATCGGGGTCACATCGGGACTAGCGGGAGGGCACTACGAGCAGTACTTC,TRBJ2-7,TRBD2,TRBV5-1,.
CASSLGGASGNTIYF,TGTGCCAGCAGCTTGGGAGGAGCTTCTGGAAACACCATATATTTT,TRBJ1-3,.,TRBV11-2,.
CASSNSSGNTIYF,TGTGCCAGCTCAAACAGCTCTGGAAACACCATATATTTT,TRBJ1-3,.,TRBV18,.
CASSMVGGAGGNIQYF,TGTGCCAGCAGTATGGTTGGGGGAGCGGGAGGGAACATTCAGTACTTC,TRBJ2-4,TRBD2,TRBV2,.
CAISSGGPSDTQYF,TGTGCCATATCTTCGGGAGGGCCCTCAGATACGCAGTATTTT,TRBJ2-3,TRBD2,TRBV10-3,.
CAWRETSGPYEQYF,TGTGCCTGGAGGGAGACTAGCGGCCCCTACGAGCAGTACTTC,TRBJ2-7,TRBD2,TRBV30,.
CASRGTSGRSGEQYF,TGTGCCAGCAGGGGGACTAGCGGGAGATCGGGCGAGCAGTACTTC,TRBJ2-7,TRBD2,TRBV14,.
CASSEGATHTEAFF,TGTGCCAGCAGTGAAGGGGCCACCCACACTGAAGCTTTCTTT,TRBJ1-1,.,TRBV6-1,medium-sized
CASSLQGQSQETQYF,TGTGCCAGCAGCTTACAGGGACAGTCCCAAGAGACCCAGTACTTC,TRBJ2-5,TRBD1,TRBV7-9,.
CASSTQGSSNQPQHF,TGTGCCAGTAGTACACAGGGTTCTAGCAATCAGCCCCAGCATTTT,TRBJ1-5,.,TRBV19,.
CASSFRLAGIYNEQFF,TGTGCCAGCAGCTTTCGACTAGCGGGAATTTACAATGAGCAGTTCTTC,TRBJ2-1,TRBD2,TRBV7-9,.
CASSRLGAGGPYEQYF,TGTGCCAGCAGTCGTTTGGGGGCGGGAGGGCCCTACGAGCAGTACTTC,TRBJ2-7,TRBD2,TRBV27,once
CASSEGQPAPNTEAFF,TGCGCCAGCAGCGAGGGACAGCCAGCCCCGAACACTGAAGCTTTCTTT,TRBJ1-1,TRBD1,TRBV5-1,.
CASSLGENSNQPQHF,TGTGCCAGCAGCCTAGGGGAGAATAGCAATCAGCCCCAGCATTTT,TRBJ1-5,.,TRBV7-9,once
CASSLGQGNEQYF,TGTGCCAGCAGCTTGGGACAGGGCAACGAGCAGTACTTC,TRBJ2-7,TRBD1,TRBV7-2,.
CASSPHRGSYEQYF,TGTGCCAGCTCACCACATAGGGGCTCCTACGAGCAGTACTTC,TRBJ2-7,.,TRBV18,.
CASSLTDTQETQYF,TGCGCCAGCAGCCTTACCGACACCCAAGAGACCCAGTACTTC,TRBJ2-5,.,TRBV4-1,few
CASSEVTSGAKQFF,TGTGCCAGCAGTGAAGTAACTAGCGGGGCGAAGCAGTTCTTC,TRBJ2-1,TRBD2,TRBV25-1,few
CSVETGWSTGELFF,TGCAGCGTTGAAACAGGGTGGAGCACCGGGGAGCTGTTTTTT,TRBJ2-2,.,TRBV29-1,.
CASSLGGQGNEAFF,TGTGCCAGCAGCTTAGGGGGACAGGGGAATGAAGCTTTCTTT,TRBJ1-1,TRBD1,TRBV7-8,once
CASSPGASGRGEQYF,TGTGCCAGCTCACCGGGAGCTAGCGGGAGAGGAGAGCAGTACTTC,TRBJ2-7,TRBD2,TRBV18,.
CASSLFPLYEQYF,TGTGCCAGCAGTTTATTTCCCCTCTACGAGCAGTACTTC,TRBJ2-7,.,TRBV27,.
CASSSLETQYF,TGTGCCAGCAGCTCCCTTGAGACCCAGTACTTC,TRBJ2-5,.,TRBV5-6,.
CASSLAGAGAEAFF,TGTGCCAGCAGCTTAGCGGGGGCGGGAGCGGAGGCGTTCTTC,TRBJ2-1,.,TRBV7-8,few
CASSLGAYEQYF,TGTGCCAGCAGCTTAGGCGCCTACGAGCAGTACTTC,TRBJ2-7,.,TRBV11-2,once
CASSRLPKNNEQFF,TGTGCCAGCAGCCGACTCCCTAAAAACAATGAGCAGTTCTTC,TRBJ2-1,.,TRBV7-2,.